One T cell receptor beta chain is described in this entry. The source of the sample is a study of blood T cell repertoires in COVID-19. For the study at large: There were acute and convalescent COVID-19 samples, and they came from the United States, Italy and Spain. Nucleic acid was either cDNA or gDNA, and it came from T cells, B-cell-depleted T cells, or PBMCs.

CDR1 and CDR2 from the germline V gene are SNHLY and FYNNEI. CDR3 length: 16 amino acids. V dropped 2 bases and J dropped 1; count of bases not matched to a gene: 7. Repertoires were generated with immunoSEQ multiplex PCR, while TCRdb's copy carries only in-frame clones and drops some. The data show some 110,000 clones, about 80% seen once. The sample taken for sequencing was peripheral blood. This clonotype was obtained from a woman of 80 years or more with active or convalescent COVID-19. This chain links TRBV2 with TRBJ2-7, with TRBD2 matching over 8 bases. For the CDR3, the DNA is TGTGCCAGCAGTGAAACCCGAGGCGGGGGGTCCTACGAGCAGTACTTC. It is translated as CASSETRGGGSYEQYF.